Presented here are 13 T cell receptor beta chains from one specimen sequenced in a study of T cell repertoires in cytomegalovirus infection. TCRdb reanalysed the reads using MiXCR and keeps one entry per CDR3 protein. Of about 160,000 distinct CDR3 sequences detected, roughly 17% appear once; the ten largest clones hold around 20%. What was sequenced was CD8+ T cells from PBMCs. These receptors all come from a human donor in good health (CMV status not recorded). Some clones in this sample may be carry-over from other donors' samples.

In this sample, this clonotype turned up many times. The CDR3 here is CASSSPGTGYEQYF. CDR3 bases: TGTGCCAGCAGCTCCCCCGGGACAGGCTACGAGCAGTACTTC. The gene calls are TRBV7-2 and TRBJ2-7; 8 bases fit TRBD1. The CDR3 extends over 14 amino acids. Germline loops: CDR1 SGHTA, CDR2 FQGNSA. The junction had 5 bases not matched to a gene; V was cut back by 4 bases and J by 3 bases.

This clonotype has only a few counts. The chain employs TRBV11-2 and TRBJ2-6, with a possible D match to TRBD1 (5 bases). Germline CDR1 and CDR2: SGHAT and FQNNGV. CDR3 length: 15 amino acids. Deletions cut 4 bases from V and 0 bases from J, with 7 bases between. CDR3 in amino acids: CASSSRDSGANVLTF. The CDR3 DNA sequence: TGTGCCAGCAGCTCCAGGGACTCTGGGGCCAACGTCCTGACTTTC.

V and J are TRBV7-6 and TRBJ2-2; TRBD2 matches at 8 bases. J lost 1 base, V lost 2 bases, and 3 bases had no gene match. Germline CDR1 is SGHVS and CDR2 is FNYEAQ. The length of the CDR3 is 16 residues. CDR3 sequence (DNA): TGTGCCAGCAGCTTATCGGCGGGGGGGAACACCGGGGAGCTGTTTTTT. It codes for CASSLSAGGNTGELFF.

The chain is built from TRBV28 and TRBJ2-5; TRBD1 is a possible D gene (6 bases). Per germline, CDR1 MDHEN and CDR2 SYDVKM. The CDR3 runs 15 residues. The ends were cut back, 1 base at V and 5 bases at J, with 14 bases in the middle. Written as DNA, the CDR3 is TGTGCCAGCAGTTTATTCGGACAGAACGCGGAGACCCAGTACTTC. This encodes CASSLFGQNAETQYF. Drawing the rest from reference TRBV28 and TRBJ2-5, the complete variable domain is DVKVTQSSRYLVKRTGEKVFLECVQDMDHENMFWYRQDPGLGLRLIYFSYDVKMKEKGDIPEGYSVSREKKERFSLILESASTNQTSMYLCASSLFGQNAETQYFGPGTRLLVL.

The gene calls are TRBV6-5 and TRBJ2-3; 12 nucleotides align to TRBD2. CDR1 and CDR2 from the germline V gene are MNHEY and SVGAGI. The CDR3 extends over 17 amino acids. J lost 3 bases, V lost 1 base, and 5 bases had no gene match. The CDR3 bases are TGTGCCAGCAGTTACTTCGGGCTAGCGGGAGGGACAGATACGCAGTATTTT. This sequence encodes CASSYFGLAGGTDTQYF.

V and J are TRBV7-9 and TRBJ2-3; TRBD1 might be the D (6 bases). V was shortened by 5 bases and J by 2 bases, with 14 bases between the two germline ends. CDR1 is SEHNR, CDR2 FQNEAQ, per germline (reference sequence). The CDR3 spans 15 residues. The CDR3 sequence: CASSLRGGNTDTQYF. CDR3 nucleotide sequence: TGTGCCAGCAGCCTCAGAGGGGGTAACACAGATACGCAGTATTTT. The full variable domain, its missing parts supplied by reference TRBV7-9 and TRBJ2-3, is DTGVSQNPRHKITKRGQNVTFRCDPISEHNRLYWYRQTLGQGPEFLTYFQNEAQLEKSRLLSDRFSAERPKGSFSTLEIQRTEQGDSAMYLCASSLRGGNTDTQYFGPGTRLTVL.

Here the CDR3 reads CASSQRGLGETQYF. The CDR3 DNA reads TGCGCCAGCAGTCAACGGGGATTGGGAGAGACCCAGTACTTC. The rearrangement uses TRBV23-1 and TRBJ2-5; maybe TRBD2 (5 bases). TRBV23-1 is noted as an ORF with a role that remains uncertain. There are 14 residues in the CDR3. Trimming removed 2 bases at V and 4 bases at J, with 11 bases between.

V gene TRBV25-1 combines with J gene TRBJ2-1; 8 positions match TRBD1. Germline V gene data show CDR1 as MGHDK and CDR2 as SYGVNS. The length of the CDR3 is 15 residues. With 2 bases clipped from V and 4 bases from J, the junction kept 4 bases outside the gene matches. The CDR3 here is CASSEGDRRYNEQFF. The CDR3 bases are TGTGCCAGCAGTGAAGGGGACAGGAGATACAATGAGCAGTTCTTC.

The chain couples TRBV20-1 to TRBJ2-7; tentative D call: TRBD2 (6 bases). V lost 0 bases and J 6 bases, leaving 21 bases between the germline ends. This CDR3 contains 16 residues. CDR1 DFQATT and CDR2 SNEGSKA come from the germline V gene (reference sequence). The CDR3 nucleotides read TGCAGTGCTAGAGACCCTGGGCCCATGGTGGGACTCGAGCAGTACTTC. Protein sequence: CSARDPGPMVGLEQYF.

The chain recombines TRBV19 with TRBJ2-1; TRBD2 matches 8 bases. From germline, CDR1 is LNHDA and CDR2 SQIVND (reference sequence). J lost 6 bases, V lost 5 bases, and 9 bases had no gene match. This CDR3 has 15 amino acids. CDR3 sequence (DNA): TGTGCCAGTAGTGATAGCGGGACATTCGGCAATGAGCAGTTCTTC. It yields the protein CASSDSGTFGNEQFF. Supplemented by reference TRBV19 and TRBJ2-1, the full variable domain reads DGGITQSPKYLFRKEGQNVTLSCEQNLNHDAMYWYRQDPGQGLRLIYYSQIVNDFQKGDIAEGYSVSREKKESFPLTVTSAQKNPTAFYLCASSDSGTFGNEQFFGPGTRLTVL.

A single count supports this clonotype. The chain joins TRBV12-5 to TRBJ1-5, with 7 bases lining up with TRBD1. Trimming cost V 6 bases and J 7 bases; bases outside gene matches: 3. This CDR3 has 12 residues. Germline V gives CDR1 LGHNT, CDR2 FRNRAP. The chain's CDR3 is CASGTGSQPQHF. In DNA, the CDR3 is TGTGCTAGTGGGACAGGGTCACAGCCCCAGCATTTT.

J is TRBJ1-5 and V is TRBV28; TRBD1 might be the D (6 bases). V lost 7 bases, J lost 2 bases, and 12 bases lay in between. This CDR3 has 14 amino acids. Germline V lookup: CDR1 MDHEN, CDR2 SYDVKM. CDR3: CASTLRGGNQPQHF. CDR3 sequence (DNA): TGTGCCAGCACCCTGAGGGGGGGCAATCAGCCCCAGCATTTT.

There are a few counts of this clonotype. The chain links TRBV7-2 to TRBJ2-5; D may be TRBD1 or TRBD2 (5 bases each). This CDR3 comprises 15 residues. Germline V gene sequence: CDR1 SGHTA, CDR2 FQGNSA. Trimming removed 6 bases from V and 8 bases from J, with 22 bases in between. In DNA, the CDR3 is TGTGCCAGCAGGTTGGGACGGAATTCAAGAGAAACCCAGTACTTC. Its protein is CASRLGRNSRETQYF. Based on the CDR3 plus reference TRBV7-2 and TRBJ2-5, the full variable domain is GAGVSQSPSNKVTEKGKDVELRCDPISGHTALYWYRQSLGQGLEFLIYFQGNSAPDKSGLPSDRFSAERTGGSVSTLTIQRTQQEDSAVYLCASRLGRNSRETQYFGPGTRLLVL.